This T cell receptor (beta chain) is drawn from a study of T cell repertoires in cytomegalovirus infection (dated by TCRdb to about 2019). In the study overall: Donor HLA type was relevant to the analysis, as public TCR beta signatures indicated carriage of CMV infection together with the matching HLA type. Findings and caveats that apply to the study as a whole: Carriers of CMV infection plus the relevant HLA type were discriminated by the cumulative frequency of public TCR beta family members in the study cohort and in an independent 352-donor cohort. The ex vivo response was dominated by HLA-C-restricted CMV-specific TCR beta clonotypes, which also provided the single most frequent clonotype in two of eight donors.

TCRdb lists the instrument as Illumina HiSeq 1500. TCRdb reprocessed the public reads (quality trimming at Q25 with fastp, clone calling with MiXCR) and kept in-frame beta chains. Rows are unified per CDR3 protein, each entry keeping the most common DNA and genes. Present in this sample are about 600,000 distinct CDR3 sequences, roughly 24% of which were seen just once. The ten biggest clones cover 7% to 9% of the sample. Relative to germline, V is 2 bases shorter and J is 5 bases shorter, with 11 bases between their ends. The CDR3 measures 14 amino acids from cysteine to phenylalanine. Only the CDR3 part of the read is kept: 42 bases, read in frame from the first base. CDR1 and CDR2 are drawn from the germline V gene (reference sequence): MNHEY, SMNVEV. Note on this clonotype: Its antigen remains undetermined. There are no base qualities to consult, and no much larger clone falls within one base.

This sequence originates from a human donor in good health (CMV status not recorded). Some clones in this sample may be carry-over from other donors' samples. Sequencing was carried out using CD8+ T cells from PBMCs. Recombination connected TRBV27 to TRBJ2-3, with the D gene uncertain. The CDR3 region reads CASSLIPREDTQYF. The nucleotide sequence reads as follows: TGTGCCAGCAGTTTAATCCCTCGTGAAGATACGCAGTATTTT.